The T cell receptor (beta chain) described here comes from a study of T cell responses to AZD1222 COVID-19 vaccine. Per germline, CDR1 KGHSH and CDR2 LQKENI. CDR3 length equals 13 residues. V was pared by 3 bases and J by 8 bases, with 11 bases between. The repertoire was sequenced with immunoSEQ multiplex PCR; TCRdb's copy has only in-frame clones and lacks some. The sample has about 61,000 clones, about 90% seen once. This sample comprised peripheral blood, obtained on day 0 of AZD1222 vaccination. The receptor's source is an adult in good health. The rearrangement links TRBV18 to TRBJ2-1; possible D gene TRBD2, 5 bases. CDR3 protein: CASSPLGGDEQFF. The CDR3 nucleotides are TGTGCCAGCTCACCGTTAGGAGGCGATGAGCAGTTCTTC. The full variable domain, completed using reference TRBV18 and TRBJ2-1, is NAGVMQNPRHLVRRRGQEARLRCSPMKGHSHVYWYRQLPEEGLKFMVYLQKENIIDESGMPKERFSAEFPKEGPSILRIQQVVRGDSAAYFCASSPLGGDEQFFGPGTRLTVL.